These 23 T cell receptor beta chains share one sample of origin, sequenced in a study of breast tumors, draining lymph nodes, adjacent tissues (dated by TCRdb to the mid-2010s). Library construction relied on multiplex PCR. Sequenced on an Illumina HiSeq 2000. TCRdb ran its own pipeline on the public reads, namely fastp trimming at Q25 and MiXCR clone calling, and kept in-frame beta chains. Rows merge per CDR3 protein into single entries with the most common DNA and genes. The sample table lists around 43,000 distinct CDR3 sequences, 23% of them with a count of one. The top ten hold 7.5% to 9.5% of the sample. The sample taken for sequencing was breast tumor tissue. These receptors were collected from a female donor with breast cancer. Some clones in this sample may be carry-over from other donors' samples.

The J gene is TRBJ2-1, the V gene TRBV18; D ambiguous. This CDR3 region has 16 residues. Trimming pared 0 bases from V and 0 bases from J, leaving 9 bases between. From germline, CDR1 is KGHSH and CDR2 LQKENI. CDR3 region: CASSPPGIFSYNEQFF. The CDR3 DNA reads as TGTGCCAGCTCACCACCGGGTATTTTCTCCTACAATGAGCAGTTCTTC.

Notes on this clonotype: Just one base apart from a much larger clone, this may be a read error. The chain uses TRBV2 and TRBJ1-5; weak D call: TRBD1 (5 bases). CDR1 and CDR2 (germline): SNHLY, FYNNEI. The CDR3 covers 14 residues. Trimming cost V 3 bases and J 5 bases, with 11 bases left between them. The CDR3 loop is CASSDTGRDQPQHF. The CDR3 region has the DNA TGTGCCAGCAGTGACACGGGGCGCGATCAGCCCCAGCATTTT.

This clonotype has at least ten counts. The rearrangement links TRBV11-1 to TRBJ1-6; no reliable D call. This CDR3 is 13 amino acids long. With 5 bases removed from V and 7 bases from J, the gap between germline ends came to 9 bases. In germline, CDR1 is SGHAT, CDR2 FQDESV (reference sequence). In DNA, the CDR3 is TGTGCCAGCAGCCCTTCGGCGAATTCACCCCTCCACTTT. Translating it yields CASSPSANSPLHF.

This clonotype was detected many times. The CDR3 bases are TGTGCCTGGAGTCGGAAGGGTGATAACTATGGCTACACCTTC. Protein sequence: CAWSRKGDNYGYTF. The rearrangement links TRBV30 to TRBJ1-2; D remains unclear. This CDR3 is 14 amino acids long. Trimming took 2 bases from V and 1 from J, leaving 11 bases between them. The germline V gene encodes CDR1 GTSNPN and CDR2 SVGIG (reference sequence).

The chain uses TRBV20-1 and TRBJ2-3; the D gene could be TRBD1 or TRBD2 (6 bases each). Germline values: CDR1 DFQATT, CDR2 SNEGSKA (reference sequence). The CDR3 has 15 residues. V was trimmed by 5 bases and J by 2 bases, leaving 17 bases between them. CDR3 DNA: TGCAGTGCTGACCCCGCGGGACAAAACACAGATACGCAGTATTTT. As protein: CSADPAGQNTDTQYF.

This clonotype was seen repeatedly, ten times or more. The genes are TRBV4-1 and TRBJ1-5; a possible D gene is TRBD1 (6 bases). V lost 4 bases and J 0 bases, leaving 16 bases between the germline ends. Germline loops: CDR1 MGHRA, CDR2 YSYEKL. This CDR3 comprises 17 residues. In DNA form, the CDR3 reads TGCGCCAGCAGCCGGATCGGACAGCAACATAGCAATCAGCCCCAGCATTTT. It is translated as CASSRIGQQHSNQPQHF.

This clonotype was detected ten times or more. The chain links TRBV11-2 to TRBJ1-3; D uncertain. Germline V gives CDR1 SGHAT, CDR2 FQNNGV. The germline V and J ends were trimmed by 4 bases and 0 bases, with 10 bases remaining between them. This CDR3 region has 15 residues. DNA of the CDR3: TGTGCCAGCAGCTCCGCGGGGAGCTCTGGAAACACCATATATTTT. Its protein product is CASSSAGSSGNTIYF.

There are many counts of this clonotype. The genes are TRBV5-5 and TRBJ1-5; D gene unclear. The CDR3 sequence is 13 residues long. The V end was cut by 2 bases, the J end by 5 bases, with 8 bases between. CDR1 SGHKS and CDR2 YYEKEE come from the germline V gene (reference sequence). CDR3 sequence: CASSLNRDQPQHF. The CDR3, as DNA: TGTGCCAGCAGCTTAAACCGGGATCAGCCCCAGCATTTT.

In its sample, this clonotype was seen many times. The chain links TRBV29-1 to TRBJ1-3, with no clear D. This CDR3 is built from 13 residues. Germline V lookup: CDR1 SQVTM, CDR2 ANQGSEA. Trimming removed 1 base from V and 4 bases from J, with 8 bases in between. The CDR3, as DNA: TGCAGCGTTGAAGGGGGAGCAGGAAACACCATATATTTT. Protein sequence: CSVEGGAGNTIYF. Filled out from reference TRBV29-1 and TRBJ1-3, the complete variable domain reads SAVISQKPSRDICQRGTSLTIQCQVDSQVTMMFWYRQQPGQSLTLIATANQGSEATYESGFVIDKFPISRPNLTFSTLTVSNMSPEDSSIYLCSVEGGAGNTIYFGEGSWLTVV.

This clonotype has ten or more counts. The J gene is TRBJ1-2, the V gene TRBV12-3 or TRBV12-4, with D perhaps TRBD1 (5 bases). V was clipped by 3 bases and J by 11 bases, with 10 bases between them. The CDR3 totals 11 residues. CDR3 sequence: CASSFQGSYTF. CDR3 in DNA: TGTGCCAGCAGTTTCCAGGGAAGTTACACCTTC.

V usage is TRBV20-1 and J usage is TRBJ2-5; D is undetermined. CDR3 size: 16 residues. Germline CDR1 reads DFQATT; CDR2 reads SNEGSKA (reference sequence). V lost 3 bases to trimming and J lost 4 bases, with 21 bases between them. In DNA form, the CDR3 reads TGCAGTGCTAGTTCCGAGCTCTCCAGGTCGGGAGAGACCCAGTACTTC. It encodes CSASSELSRSGETQYF.

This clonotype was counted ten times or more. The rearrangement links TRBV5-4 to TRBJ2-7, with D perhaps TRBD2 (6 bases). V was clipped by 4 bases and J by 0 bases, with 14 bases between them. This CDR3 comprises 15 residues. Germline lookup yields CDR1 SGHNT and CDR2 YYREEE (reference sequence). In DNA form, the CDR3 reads TGTGCCAGCAGCCCTTACGGGGGAAACTCCTACGAGCAGTACTTC. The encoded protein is CASSPYGGNSYEQYF.

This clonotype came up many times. CDR3 sequence: CATLVGAGANVLTF. The CDR3 DNA follows: TGTGCCACACTTGTGGGCGCTGGGGCCAACGTCCTGACTTTC. V and J are TRBV10-3 and TRBJ2-6; D unclear. The germline V gene has CDR1 ENHRY and CDR2 SYGVKD. The CDR3 covers 14 residues. V lost 10 bases and J lost 2, with 12 bases in between.

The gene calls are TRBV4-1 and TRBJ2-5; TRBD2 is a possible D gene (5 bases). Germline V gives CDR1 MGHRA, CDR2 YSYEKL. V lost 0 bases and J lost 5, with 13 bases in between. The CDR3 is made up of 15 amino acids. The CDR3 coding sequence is TGCGCCAGCAGCCAAGATACGAGGGTCGGGGAGACCCAGTACTTC. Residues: CASSQDTRVGETQYF.

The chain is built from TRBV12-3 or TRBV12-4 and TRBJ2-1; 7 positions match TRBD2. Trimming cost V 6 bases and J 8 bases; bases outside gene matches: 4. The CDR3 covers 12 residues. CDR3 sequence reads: CASRGLEHEQFF. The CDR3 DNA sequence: TGTGCCAGCAGAGGACTAGAGCATGAGCAGTTCTTC.

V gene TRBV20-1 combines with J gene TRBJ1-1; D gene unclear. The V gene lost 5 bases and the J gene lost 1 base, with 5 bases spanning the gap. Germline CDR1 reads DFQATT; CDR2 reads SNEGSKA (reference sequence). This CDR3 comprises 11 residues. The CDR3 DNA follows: TGCAGTGCTTTACAGAACACTGAAGCTTTCTTT. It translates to CSALQNTEAFF.

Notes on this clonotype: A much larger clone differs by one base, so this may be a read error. The CDR3 DNA is TGTGCCAGCACTCAGGGGGCCAGCACAGATACGCAGTATTTT. Protein sequence: CASTQGASTDTQYF. The chain couples TRBV11-2 to TRBJ2-3; TRBD1 aligns across 8 bases. Germline V gene sequence: CDR1 SGHAT, CDR2 FQNNGV. Trimming removed 7 bases from V and 0 bases from J; junction bases left unmatched: 3. The CDR3 totals 14 residues.

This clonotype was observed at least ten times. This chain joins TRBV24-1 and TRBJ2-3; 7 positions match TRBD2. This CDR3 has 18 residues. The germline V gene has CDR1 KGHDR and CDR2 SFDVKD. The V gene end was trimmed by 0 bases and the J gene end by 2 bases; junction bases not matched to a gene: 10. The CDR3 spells CATSDLRMRELDTDTQYF. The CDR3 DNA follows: TGTGCCACCAGTGATTTGAGAATGCGGGAGCTAGACACAGATACGCAGTATTTT.

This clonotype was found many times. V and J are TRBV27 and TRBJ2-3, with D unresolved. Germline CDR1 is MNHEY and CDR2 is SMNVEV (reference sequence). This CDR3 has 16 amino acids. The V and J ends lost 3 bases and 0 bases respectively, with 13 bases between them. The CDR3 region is CASSFVPALSTDTQYF. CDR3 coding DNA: TGTGCCAGCAGTTTCGTTCCGGCACTTAGCACAGATACGCAGTATTTT.

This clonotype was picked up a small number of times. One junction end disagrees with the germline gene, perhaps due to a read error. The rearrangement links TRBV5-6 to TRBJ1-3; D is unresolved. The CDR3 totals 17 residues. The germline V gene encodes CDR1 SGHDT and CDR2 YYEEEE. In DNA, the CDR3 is TGTGCCGGCAGCCCATCCGGACGGCAACTTTCTGGAAACACCATATATTTT. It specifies CAGSPSGRQLSGNTIYF.

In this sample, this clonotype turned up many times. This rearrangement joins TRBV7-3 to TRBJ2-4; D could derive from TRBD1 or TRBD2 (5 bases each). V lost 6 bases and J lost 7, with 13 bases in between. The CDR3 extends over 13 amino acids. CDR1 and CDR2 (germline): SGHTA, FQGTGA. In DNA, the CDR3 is TGTGCCAGCAGTTTGTCCCGGGACAACATTCAGTACTTC. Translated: CASSLSRDNIQYF.

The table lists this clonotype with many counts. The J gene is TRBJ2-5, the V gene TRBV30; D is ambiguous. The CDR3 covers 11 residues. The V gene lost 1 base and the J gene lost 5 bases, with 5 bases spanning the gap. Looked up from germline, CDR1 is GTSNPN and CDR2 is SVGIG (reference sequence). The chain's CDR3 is CAWSAWETQYF. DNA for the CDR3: TGTGCCTGGAGTGCTTGGGAGACCCAGTACTTC. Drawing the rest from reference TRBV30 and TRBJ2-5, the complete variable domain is SQTIHQWPATLVQPVGSPLSLECTVEGTSNPNLYWYRQAAGRGLQLLFYSVGIGQISSEVPQNLSASRPQDRQFILSSKKLLLSDSGFYLCAWSAWETQYFGPGTRLLVL.

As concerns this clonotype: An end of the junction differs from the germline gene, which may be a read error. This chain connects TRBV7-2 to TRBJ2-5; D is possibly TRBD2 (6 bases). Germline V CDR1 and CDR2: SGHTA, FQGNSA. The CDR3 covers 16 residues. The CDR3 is CASSLFGLLGGETRYF. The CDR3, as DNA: TGTGCCAGCAGCTTATTCGGTCTTCTGGGGGGAGAGACCCGGTACTTC.